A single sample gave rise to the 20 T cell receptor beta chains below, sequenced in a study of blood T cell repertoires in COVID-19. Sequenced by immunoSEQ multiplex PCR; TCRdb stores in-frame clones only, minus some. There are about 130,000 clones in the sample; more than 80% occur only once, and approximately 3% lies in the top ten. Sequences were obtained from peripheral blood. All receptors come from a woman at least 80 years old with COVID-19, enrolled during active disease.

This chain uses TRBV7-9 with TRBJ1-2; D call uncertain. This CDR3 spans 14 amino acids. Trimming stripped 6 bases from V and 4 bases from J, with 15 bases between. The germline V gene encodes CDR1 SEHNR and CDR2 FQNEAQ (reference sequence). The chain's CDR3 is CASSPSGGSYGYTF. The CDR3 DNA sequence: TGTGCCAGCAGTCCGTCGGGAGGGAGCTATGGCTACACCTTC.

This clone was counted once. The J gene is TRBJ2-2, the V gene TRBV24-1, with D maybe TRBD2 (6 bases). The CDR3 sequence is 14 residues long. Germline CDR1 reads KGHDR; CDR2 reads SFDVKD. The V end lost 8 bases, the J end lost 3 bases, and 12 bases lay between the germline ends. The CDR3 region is CATKDWGDTGELFF. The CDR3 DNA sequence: TGTGCCACCAAAGACTGGGGGGACACCGGGGAGCTGTTTTTT.

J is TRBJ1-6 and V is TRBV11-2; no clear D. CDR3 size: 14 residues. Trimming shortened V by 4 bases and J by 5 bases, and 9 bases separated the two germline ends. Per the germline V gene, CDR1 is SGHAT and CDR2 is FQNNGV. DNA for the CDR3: TGTGCCAGCAGCTATGGAGCGCATAATTCACCCCTCCACTTT. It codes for CASSYGAHNSPLHF.

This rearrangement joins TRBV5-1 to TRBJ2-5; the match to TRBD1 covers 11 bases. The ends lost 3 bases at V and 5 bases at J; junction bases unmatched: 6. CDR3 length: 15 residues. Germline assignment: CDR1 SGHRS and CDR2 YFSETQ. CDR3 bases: TGCGCCAGCAGCTCAAGGACAGGGGGCGGTGAGACCCAGTACTTC. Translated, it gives CASSSRTGGGETQYF.

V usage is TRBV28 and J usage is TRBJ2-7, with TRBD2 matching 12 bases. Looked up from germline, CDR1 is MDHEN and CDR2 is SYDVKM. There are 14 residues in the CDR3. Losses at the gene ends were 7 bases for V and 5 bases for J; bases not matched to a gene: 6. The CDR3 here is CASTPGTSGHEQYF. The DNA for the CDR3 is TGTGCCAGCACCCCCGGGACTAGCGGGCACGAGCAGTACTTC. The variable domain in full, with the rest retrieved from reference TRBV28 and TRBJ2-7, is DVKVTQSSRYLVKRTGEKVFLECVQDMDHENMFWYRQDPGLGLRLIYFSYDVKMKEKGDIPEGYSVSREKKERFSLILESASTNQTSMYLCASTPGTSGHEQYFGPGTRLTVT.

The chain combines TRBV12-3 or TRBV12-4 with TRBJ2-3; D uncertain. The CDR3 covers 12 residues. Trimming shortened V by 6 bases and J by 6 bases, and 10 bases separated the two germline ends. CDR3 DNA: TGTGCCAGCAGCCGCGAGGCGGATACGCAGTATTTT. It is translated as CASSREADTQYF.

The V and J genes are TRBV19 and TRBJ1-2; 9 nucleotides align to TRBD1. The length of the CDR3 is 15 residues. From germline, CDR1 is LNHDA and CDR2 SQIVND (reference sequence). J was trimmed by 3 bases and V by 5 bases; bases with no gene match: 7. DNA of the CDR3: TGTGCCAGTAGTGCACAGGGGGCGCTGTACTATGGCTACACCTTC. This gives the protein CASSAQGALYYGYTF.

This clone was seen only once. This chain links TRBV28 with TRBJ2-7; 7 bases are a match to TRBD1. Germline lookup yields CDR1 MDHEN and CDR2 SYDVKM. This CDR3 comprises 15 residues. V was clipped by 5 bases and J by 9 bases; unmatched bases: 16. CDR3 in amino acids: CASSPPTGTGVGQYF. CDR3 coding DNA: TGTGCCAGCAGTCCCCCGACAGGGACCGGTGTGGGGCAGTACTTC.

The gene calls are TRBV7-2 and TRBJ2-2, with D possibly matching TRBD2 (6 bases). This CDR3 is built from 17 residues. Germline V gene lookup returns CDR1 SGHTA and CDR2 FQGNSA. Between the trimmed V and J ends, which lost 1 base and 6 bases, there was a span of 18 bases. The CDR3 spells CASSLDPQRAYSGELFF. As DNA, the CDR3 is TGTGCCAGCAGCTTAGACCCTCAGCGGGCGTATTCCGGGGAGCTGTTTTTT.

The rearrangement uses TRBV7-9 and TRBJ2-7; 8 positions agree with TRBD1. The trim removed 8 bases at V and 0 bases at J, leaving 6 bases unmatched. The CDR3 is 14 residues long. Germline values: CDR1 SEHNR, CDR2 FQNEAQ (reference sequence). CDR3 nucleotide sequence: TGTGCCAGCGACCGACAGGGGAGCTCCTACGAGCAGTACTTC. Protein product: CASDRQGSSYEQYF.

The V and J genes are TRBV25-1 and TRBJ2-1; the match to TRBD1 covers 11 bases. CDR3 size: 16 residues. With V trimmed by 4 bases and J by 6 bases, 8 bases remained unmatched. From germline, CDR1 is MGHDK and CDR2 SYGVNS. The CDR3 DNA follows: TGTGCCAGCAGTGCCAGGACAGGGGGCCCCTCCAATGAGCAGTTCTTC. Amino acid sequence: CASSARTGGPSNEQFF.

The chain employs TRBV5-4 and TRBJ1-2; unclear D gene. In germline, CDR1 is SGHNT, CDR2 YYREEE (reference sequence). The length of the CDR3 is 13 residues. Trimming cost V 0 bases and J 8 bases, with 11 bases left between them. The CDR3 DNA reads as TGTGCCAGCAGCTTGGCGGGAACGAAGGGCTACACCTTC. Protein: CASSLAGTKGYTF.

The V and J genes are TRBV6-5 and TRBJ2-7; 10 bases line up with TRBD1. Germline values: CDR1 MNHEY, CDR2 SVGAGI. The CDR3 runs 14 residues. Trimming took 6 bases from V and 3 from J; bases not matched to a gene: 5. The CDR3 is CASRRGQGGYEQYF. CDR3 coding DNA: TGTGCCAGCAGACGAGGACAGGGGGGCTACGAGCAGTACTTC.

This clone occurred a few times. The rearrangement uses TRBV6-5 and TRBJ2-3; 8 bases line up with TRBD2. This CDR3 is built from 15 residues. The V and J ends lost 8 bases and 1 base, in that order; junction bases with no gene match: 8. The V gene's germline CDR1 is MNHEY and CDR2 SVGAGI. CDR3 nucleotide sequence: TGTGCCAGCTTTTTCACTAGCGGTGGCACAGATACGCAGTATTTT. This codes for CASFFTSGGTDTQYF.

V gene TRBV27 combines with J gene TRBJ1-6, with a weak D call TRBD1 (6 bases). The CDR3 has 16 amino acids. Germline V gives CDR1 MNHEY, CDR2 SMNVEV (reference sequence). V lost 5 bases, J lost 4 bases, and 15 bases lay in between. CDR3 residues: CASSGRSGAYNSPLHF. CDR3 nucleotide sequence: TGTGCCAGCAGTGGGCGGTCAGGGGCGTATAATTCACCCCTCCACTTT.

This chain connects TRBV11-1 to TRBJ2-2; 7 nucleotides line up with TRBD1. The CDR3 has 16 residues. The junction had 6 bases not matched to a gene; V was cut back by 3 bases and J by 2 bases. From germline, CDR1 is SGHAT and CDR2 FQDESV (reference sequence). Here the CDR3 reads CASSFHGTVNTGELFF. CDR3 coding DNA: TGTGCCAGCAGCTTCCACGGGACAGTAAACACCGGGGAGCTGTTTTTT.

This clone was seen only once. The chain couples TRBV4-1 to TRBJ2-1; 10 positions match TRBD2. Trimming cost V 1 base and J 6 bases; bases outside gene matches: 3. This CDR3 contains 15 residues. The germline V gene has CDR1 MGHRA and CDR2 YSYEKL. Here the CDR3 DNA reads TGCGCCAGCAGCCAAGGTCTAGCGGGAGTCAATGAGCAGTTCTTC. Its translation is CASSQGLAGVNEQFF.

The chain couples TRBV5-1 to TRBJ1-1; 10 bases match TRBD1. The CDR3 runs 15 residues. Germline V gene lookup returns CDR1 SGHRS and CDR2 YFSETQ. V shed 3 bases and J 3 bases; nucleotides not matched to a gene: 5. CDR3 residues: CASSSVDRGYTEAFF. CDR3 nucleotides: TGCGCCAGCAGCTCAGTGGACAGGGGGTACACTGAAGCTTTCTTT.

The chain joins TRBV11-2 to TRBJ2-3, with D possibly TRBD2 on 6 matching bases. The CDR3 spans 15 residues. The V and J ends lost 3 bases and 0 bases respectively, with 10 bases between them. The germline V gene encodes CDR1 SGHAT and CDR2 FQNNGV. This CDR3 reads CASSLTGSSTDTQYF. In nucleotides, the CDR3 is TGTGCCAGCAGCTTGACCGGGAGTAGCACAGATACGCAGTATTTT.

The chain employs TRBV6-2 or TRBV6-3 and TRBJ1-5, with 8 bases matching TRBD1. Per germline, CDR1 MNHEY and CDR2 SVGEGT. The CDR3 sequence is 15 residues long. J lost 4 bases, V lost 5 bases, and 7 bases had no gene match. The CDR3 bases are TGTGCCAGCAGTCCCATCGACAGGGGTAATCAGCCCCAGCATTTT. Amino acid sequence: CASSPIDRGNQPQHF.